This T cell receptor beta chain was obtained from a study of cytomegalovirus exposure and HLA in healthy donors. Study-level information: Earlier, 100 million or so unique TCR beta sequences were recovered from around 180 million T cells by an analysis. Overall study findings and caveats: Testing in vitro showed a few CMV-associated chains specific for CMV antigens. With later analysis, a missense DCLRE1C variant became linked to TCR beta V- and J-gene trimming.

The CDR3 is 13 amino acids. Germline CDR1 GTSNPN, CDR2 SVGIG (reference sequence). Trimming left V 4 bases short and J 5 bases short, with 14 bases between. A note on this clone: Its specificity is unknown.

PCR involved 60 Vbeta and 13 Jbeta primers. Per the authors' pipeline: A follow-up analysis tallied tens of millions of unique TCR beta chains, approximately 11 million shared. The table came from immunoSEQ multiplex PCR; TCRdb's copy has only in-frame clones and leaves some out. V, J and clone size derive from that table, while D and trimming were established from the DNA sequence. Of some 59,000 clones listed, more than 70% are singletons. What was sequenced was PBMCs. The receptor was derived from a woman under 30 in good health and CMV-seronegative. The chain couples TRBV30 to TRBJ1-1; no clear D. CDR3 residues: CAWKEGSWTEAFF. The CDR3 coding sequence is TGTGCCTGGAAGGAGGGAAGTTGGACTGAAGCTTTCTTT. Using reference TRBV30 and TRBJ1-1 for the parts outside the CDR3, the full variable domain is SQTIHQWPATLVQPVGSPLSLECTVEGTSNPNLYWYRQAAGRGLQLLFYSVGIGQISSEVPQNLSASRPQDRQFILSSKKLLLSDSGFYLCAWKEGSWTEAFFGQGTRLTVV.